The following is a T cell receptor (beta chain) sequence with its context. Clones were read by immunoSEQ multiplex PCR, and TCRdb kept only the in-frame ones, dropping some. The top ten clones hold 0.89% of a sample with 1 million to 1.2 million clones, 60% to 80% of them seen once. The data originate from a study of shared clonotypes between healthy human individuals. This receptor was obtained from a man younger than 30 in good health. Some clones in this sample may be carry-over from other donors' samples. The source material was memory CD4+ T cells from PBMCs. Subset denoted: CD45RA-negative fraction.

Here the CDR3 DNA reads TGTGCCAGCAGTGCCGGGACTAGCGGGTACCAAGAGACCCAGTACTTC. Amino acids: CASSAGTSGYQETQYF. This chain links TRBV6-1 with TRBJ2-5; TRBD2 matches 12 bases. In germline, CDR1 is MNHNS, CDR2 SASEGT. V dropped 4 bases and J dropped 0; count of bases not matched to a gene: 3. The CDR3 covers 16 residues.